This TCR beta chain was sequenced for a study of blood T cell repertoires in COVID-19. Study details: Sources were T cells, B-cell-depleted T cells, or PBMCs; the material itself was cDNA or gDNA.

There are 15 residues in the CDR3. The study drew participants aged roughly 18 to 95 years from fewer than 30 US areas. The protocol was immunoSEQ multiplex PCR, while the TCRdb copy is restricted to in-frame clones and leaves out a portion. The sample lists around 180,000 clones; more than 70% were seen once. Sequencing input: PBMCs or T cells enriched from blood (not recorded which). The chain links TRBV21-1 to TRBJ1-4; whether TRBD1, the table's D call, matches the DNA was not checked. TRBV21-1 is assigned pseudogene status. This TCR derives from a young woman who had recovered from COVID-19. The DNA for the CDR3 is TGTGCCAGCAGCAAAGAACCAGGGGGCGGCGAAAAACTGTTTTTT. Translation gives CASSKEPGGGEKLFF.